Listed below are T cell receptor beta chains from one sample, sequenced in a study of low-dose radiotherapy and immunotherapy resistance in tumors. MiXCR, run by TCRdb on the reads, gives a single entry per CDR3 protein. Of around 60,000 distinct CDR3 sequences listed, about a quarter are singletons. Sequences were derived from PBMCs, sampled after low-dose radiotherapy plus immunotherapy. These receptors came from a male donor with prostate cancer. CDR3s include the opening cysteine and the closing phenylalanine or tryptophan. The D gene is left open where the match is weak. Part of the rows lack a size; the others show once, few, many or a class for expanded clones.

abundance	d_gene	v_gene	j_gene	CDR3nt	CDR3aa
many	NA	TRBV25-1	TRBJ2-3	TGTGCCAGCAGCAGACAGAAAACCACAGATACGCAGTATTTT	CASSRQKTTDTQYF
many	NA	TRBV20-1	TRBJ2-3	TGCAGTGCTAGACCCAGTCGGCGGTTCGCAGATACGCAGTATTTT	CSARPSRRFADTQYF
many	NA	TRBV5-1	TRBJ2-7	TGCGCCAGCAGCAGAAACAGGTGGAACTCCTACGAGCAGTACTTC	CASSRNRWNSYEQYF
many	TRBD2	TRBV5-4	TRBJ2-7	TGTGCCAGCAGCCAGGGAGGGACTAGCGGAATCTACGAGCAGTACTTC	CASSQGGTSGIYEQYF
NA	TRBD2	TRBV5-1	TRBJ2-1	TGCGCCAGCAGCTTGGTAATCTTTAGCGGGATCTACAATGAGCAGTTCTTC	CASSLVIFSGIYNEQFF
many	TRBD2	TRBV29-1	TRBJ2-2	TGCAGCGTCGCCACTAGCGGGGGCACCGGGGAGCTGTTTTTT	CSVATSGGTGELFF
many	TRBD1	TRBV7-2	TRBJ2-1	TGTGCCAGCACCCTCGGACAGGGAAACAATGAGCAGTTCTTC	CASTLGQGNNEQFF
few	NA	TRBV29-1	TRBJ2-5	TGCAGCGTTGAAGACAGCCCCCGAGAGACCCAGTACTTC	CSVEDSPRETQYF
NA	NA	TRBV29-1	TRBJ2-3	TGCAGCGTTGGTGATGGGGCAGCCGATACGCAGTATTTT	CSVGDGAADTQYF
NA	TRBD2	TRBV27	TRBJ2-7	TGTGCCAGCAGTTCACTGACTAGCGGGGGGGCAGGCGAGCAGTACTTC	CASSSLTSGGAGEQYF
many	TRBD2	TRBV5-5	TRBJ2-7	TGTGCCAGCAGCTTGTCACCGGGACTAGCGGGAGGCGGCGAGCAGTACTTC	CASSLSPGLAGGGEQYF
NA	TRBD2	TRBV19	TRBJ2-2	TGTGCCAGTAGTATAAGGGGGACTAGCGGGGGGCTTACGCCTTCGAACACCGGGGAGCTGTTTTTT	CASSIRGTSGGLTPSNTGELFF
many	TRBD1	TRBV15	TRBJ2-7	TGTGCCACCAGCAGATTGACAGGGGAGTACGAGCAGTACTTC	CATSRLTGEYEQYF
many	TRBD2	TRBV24-1	TRBJ2-3	TGTGCCACCAGTGATTCAGACCTAGCGGGGGGCAAAGGTGCGCAGTATTTT	CATSDSDLAGGKGAQYF
few	NA	TRBV18	TRBJ1-1	TGTGCCAGCTCACCAAAGAGTGACACTGAAGCTTTCTTT	CASSPKSDTEAFF
many	NA	TRBV24-1	TRBJ2-7	TGTGCCACCAGTGAGGCCGGGTCCTACGGGGACGAGCAGTACTTC	CATSEAGSYGDEQYF
many	NA	TRBV13	TRBJ2-1	TGTGCCAGCAGTGTCGGGTCCAATGAGCAGTTCTTC	CASSVGSNEQFF
NA	TRBD2	TRBV7-9	TRBJ2-3	TGTGCCAGCAGCTTAGATCTAGCGGGGCCATCGGATACGCAGTATTTT	CASSLDLAGPSDTQYF